This T cell receptor beta chain was captured in a study of blood T cell repertoires in COVID-19. V lost 0 bases, J lost 3 bases, and 9 bases lay in between. Germline V gene sequence: CDR1 SGHRS, CDR2 YFSETQ. The CDR3 covers 14 residues. The repertoire was sequenced with immunoSEQ multiplex PCR; TCRdb's copy has only in-frame clones and lacks some. The repertoire consists of approximately 260,000 clones, with roughly nine tenths occurring once and the leading ten covering nearly 6.5%. This chain connects TRBV5-1 to TRBJ1-1, with a possible D match to TRBD1 (6 bases). What was sequenced was PBMCs or T cells enriched from blood (not recorded which). This TCR derives from a woman in her twenties or thirties with acute COVID-19. CDR3 DNA sequence: TGCGCCAGCAGCTTGGCCACAGGGTACACTGAAGCTTTCTTT. Protein product: CASSLATGYTEAFF.